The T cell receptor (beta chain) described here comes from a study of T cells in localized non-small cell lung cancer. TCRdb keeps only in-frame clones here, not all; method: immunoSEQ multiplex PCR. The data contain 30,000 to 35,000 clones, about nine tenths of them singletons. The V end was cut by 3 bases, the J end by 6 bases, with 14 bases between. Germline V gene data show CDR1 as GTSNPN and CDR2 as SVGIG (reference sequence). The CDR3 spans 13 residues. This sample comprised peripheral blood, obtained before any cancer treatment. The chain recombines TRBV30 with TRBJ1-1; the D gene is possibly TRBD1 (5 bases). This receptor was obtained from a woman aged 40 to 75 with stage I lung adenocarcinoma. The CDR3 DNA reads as TGTGCCTGGAGGGGGCTGGACTCCCCTGAAGCTTTCTTT. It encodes CAWRGLDSPEAFF. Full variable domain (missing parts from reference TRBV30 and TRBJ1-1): SQTIHQWPATLVQPVGSPLSLECTVEGTSNPNLYWYRQAAGRGLQLLFYSVGIGQISSEVPQNLSASRPQDRQFILSSKKLLLSDSGFYLCAWRGLDSPEAFFGQGTRLTVV.